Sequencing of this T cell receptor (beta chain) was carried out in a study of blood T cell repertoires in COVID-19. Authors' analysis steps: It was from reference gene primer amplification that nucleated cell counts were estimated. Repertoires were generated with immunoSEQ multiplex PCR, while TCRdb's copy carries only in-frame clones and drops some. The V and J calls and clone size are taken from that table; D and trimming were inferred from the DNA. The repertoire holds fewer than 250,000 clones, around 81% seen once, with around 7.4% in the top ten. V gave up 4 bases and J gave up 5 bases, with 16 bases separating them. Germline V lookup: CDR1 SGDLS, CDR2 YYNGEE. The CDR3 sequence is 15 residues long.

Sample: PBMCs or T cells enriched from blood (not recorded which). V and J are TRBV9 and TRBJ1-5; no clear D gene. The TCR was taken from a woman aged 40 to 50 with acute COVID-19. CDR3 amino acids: CASSPSSTLDQPQHF. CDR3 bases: TGTGCCAGCAGCCCCAGTTCGACATTGGATCAGCCCCAGCATTTT.